Many counts were recorded for the clone carrying this TCR beta chain. The CDR3 length is 16 residues. Per the germline V gene, CDR1 is SGHRS and CDR2 is YFSETQ. Unmatched junction bases numbered 7, after V lost 4 bases and J lost 0 bases. The sorted Tregs were CD4+CD25+CD127-/low cells. Each CDR3 protein is one row after TCRdb ran MiXCR on the 5' RACE reads. The sample carries 35,000 to 50,000 distinct CDR3 sequences, less than 25% recorded once. This TCR was sampled from a female donor with breast cancer. The sequencing sample was made of Tregs sorted from blood. The rearrangement joins TRBV5-1 to TRBJ1-1, with 9 bases identical to TRBD1. The CDR3 sequence is CASSLQGAGMNTEAFF. The CDR3 DNA reads as TGCGCCAGCAGCCTACAGGGGGCGGGGATGAACACTGAAGCTTTCTTT.